The TCR beta chain described here comes from a study of blood T cell repertoires in COVID-19. Study-level background: The origin of the acute and convalescent COVID-19 samples was the United States, Italy and Spain. The analysed material was cDNA or gDNA that came from T cells, B-cell-depleted T cells, or PBMCs.

Trimming stripped 0 bases from V and 3 bases from J, with 9 bases between. The CDR3 loop spans 14 amino acids. Per the germline V gene, CDR1 is MNHEY and CDR2 is SVGAGI. Authors' analysis steps: For nucleated cells, counts were estimated from reference gene primer amplification. Clones were read by immunoSEQ multiplex PCR, and TCRdb kept only the in-frame ones, dropping some. Clonal size and the V and J genes are those of that table, whereas D and trimming came from the DNA. Of roughly 100,000 clones listed, roughly 88% are singletons. The receptor's source is a human donor in a cohort sampled during active COVID-19. This chain uses TRBV6-5 with TRBJ2-7, with D unresolved. Sequencing used peripheral blood. Written as DNA, the CDR3 is TGTGCCAGCAGTTACTCGAAACTTTTCTACGAGCAGTACTTC. It translates to CASSYSKLFYEQYF.